This is a list of T cell receptor beta chains from one sample in a study of T cell responses to AZD1222 COVID-19 vaccine. Repertoires were generated with immunoSEQ multiplex PCR, while TCRdb's copy carries only in-frame clones and drops some. This table holds 150,000 or so clones, about 93% found once. This material consisted of peripheral blood, taken on day 0 of AZD1222 vaccination. The source is an adult in good health. Each CDR3 is given with its conserved first and last residue. Fields, in order: J gene, D gene, clone size, V gene, CDR3 DNA, CDR3 protein. The D gene is left open where the match is weak. The size of a clone is reported for some rows only, either as once, few or many, or as a class for expanded clones.

J: TRBJ1-2; D: NA; size: NA; V: TRBV5-1; DNA: TGCGCCAGCAGAGCCCGCCCCGGGCTACCCAACTATGGCTACACCTTC; CDR3: CASRARPGLPNYGYTF
J: TRBJ2-3; D: NA; size: NA; V: TRBV19; DNA: TGTGCCAGTAGTATAAACGCAGAGAGCACAGATACGCAGTATTTT; CDR3: CASSINAESTDTQYF
J: TRBJ1-4; D: NA; size: NA; V: TRBV28; DNA: TGTGCCAGCAGTCGGACAGTTCCGGAAAAACTGTTTTTT; CDR3: CASSRTVPEKLFF
J: TRBJ2-3; D: NA; size: NA; V: TRBV11-2; DNA: TGTGCCAGCAGCTTACAGCGCACAGATACGCAGTATTTT; CDR3: CASSLQRTDTQYF
J: TRBJ2-1; D: NA; size: NA; V: TRBV5-1; DNA: TGCGCCAGCAGCTTCCGGGGAGGGGGAGCCTACAATGAGCAGTTCTTC; CDR3: CASSFRGGGAYNEQFF
J: TRBJ2-7; D: NA; size: NA; V: TRBV29-1; DNA: TGCAGCGTTGAAGATAACGGACTAGGGGGCTCCTACGAGCAGTACTTC; CDR3: CSVEDNGLGGSYEQYF
J: TRBJ1-1; D: NA; size: NA; V: TRBV4-1; DNA: TGCGCCAGCAGCCAAGGGCCCGATACCAGCGTCGCTTTCTTT; CDR3: CASSQGPDTSVAFF
J: TRBJ1-1; D: NA; size: NA; V: TRBV15; DNA: TGTGCCACCAGCTCGGGACTTGTTGGCACTGAAGCTTTCTTT; CDR3: CATSSGLVGTEAFF
J: TRBJ1-3; D: NA; size: NA; V: TRBV19; DNA: TGTGCCAGTAGTGTCCGGGACCGGAGCTCTGGAAACACCATATATTTT; CDR3: CASSVRDRSSGNTIYF
J: TRBJ1-6; D: TRBD1; size: NA; V: TRBV28; DNA: TGTGCCAGCAGTTCTCCCGGGACAGGGATTAATTCACCCCTCCACTTT; CDR3: CASSSPGTGINSPLHF
J: TRBJ2-1; D: NA; size: NA; V: TRBV6-5; DNA: TGTGCCAGCAGCCCATCGGGAGAGAGCAATGAGCAGTTCTTC; CDR3: CASSPSGESNEQFF
J: TRBJ2-5; D: TRBD1; size: NA; V: TRBV11-2; DNA: TGTGCCAGCAGCGGCACCGGGACAGGGGTTCGGGAGACCCAGTACTTC; CDR3: CASSGTGTGVRETQYF
J: TRBJ2-1; D: NA; size: NA; V: TRBV7-8; DNA: TGTGCCAGCAGCTGGAGGCGACTGAGCTCCTACAATGAGCAGTTCTTC; CDR3: CASSWRRLSSYNEQFF
J: TRBJ2-2; D: TRBD1; size: NA; V: TRBV14; DNA: TGTGCCAGCAGCCAAATGCCGATAGAACACCGGGACAGGGAAGCCGGGGAGCTGTTTTTT; CDR3: CASSQMPIEHRDREAGELFF
J: TRBJ2-3; D: NA; size: NA; V: TRBV29-1; DNA: TGCAGCGTTGAAGATCTAGGCCCCGGCAGGGTAAACGCAGATACGCAGTATTTT; CDR3: CSVEDLGPGRVNADTQYF
J: TRBJ1-5; D: NA; size: NA; V: TRBV7-6; DNA: TGTGCCAGCAGCTTAGCATCTAATCAGCCCCAGCATTTT; CDR3: CASSLASNQPQHF
J: TRBJ2-3; D: NA; size: once; V: TRBV30; DNA: TGTGCCTGGGGGGTGGGAGGCACAGATACGCAGTATTTT; CDR3: CAWGVGGTDTQYF
J: TRBJ2-1; D: TRBD2; size: NA; V: TRBV9; DNA: TGTGCCAGCAGCGTAGACCTTCCTGGACTAGCGGGACATGAGCAGTTCTTC; CDR3: CASSVDLPGLAGHEQFF
J: TRBJ1-1; D: NA; size: NA; V: TRBV6-1; DNA: TGTGCCAGCAGTGAGGCCAGCTACTATGAAGCTTTCTTT; CDR3: CASSEASYYEAFF
J: TRBJ2-1; D: NA; size: NA; V: TRBV21-1; DNA: TGTGCCAGATTCTCTAGCGGGACCTCCTACAATGAGCAGTTCTTC; CDR3: CARFSSGTSYNEQFF
J: TRBJ2-1; D: TRBD2; size: NA; V: TRBV13; DNA: TGTGCCAGCAGCTTAACTAGCGGGAGGGTGTGGAATGAGCAGTTCTTC; CDR3: CASSLTSGRVWNEQFF
J: TRBJ1-2; D: TRBD1; size: once; V: TRBV30; DNA: TGTGCCTGGAGAACAGGGGGGAACTATGGCTACACCTTC; CDR3: CAWRTGGNYGYTF
J: TRBJ2-1; D: TRBD1; size: NA; V: TRBV24-1; DNA: TGTGCCACTACCGGGACAGGGGAAATGGATGAGCAGTTCTTC; CDR3: CATTGTGEMDEQFF
J: TRBJ1-3; D: TRBD1; size: NA; V: TRBV5-8; DNA: TGTGCCAGCAGCTCAGGGACAGGAGGAAACACCATATATTTT; CDR3: CASSSGTGGNTIYF
J: TRBJ2-7; D: NA; size: NA; V: TRBV6-5; DNA: TGTGCCAGCAGACTTGGGCTAAGCTCCTACGAGCAGTACTTC; CDR3: CASRLGLSSYEQYF
J: TRBJ1-1; D: NA; size: NA; V: TRBV6-1; DNA: TGTGCCAGCAGTGAAACAGGGAACACTGAAGCTTTCTTT; CDR3: CASSETGNTEAFF
J: TRBJ1-6; D: NA; size: once; V: TRBV28; DNA: TGTGCCAGCAGTTTCAGGCAGTTAAATTCACCCCTCCACTTT; CDR3: CASSFRQLNSPLHF
J: TRBJ2-5; D: NA; size: NA; V: TRBV20-1; DNA: TGCAGTGCTAGAGCTGGAGAGACCCAGTACTTC; CDR3: CSARAGETQYF
J: TRBJ2-7; D: NA; size: NA; V: TRBV28; DNA: TGTGCCAGCAAGGGGGAGGGATTCTACGAGCAGTACTTC; CDR3: CASKGEGFYEQYF
J: TRBJ2-3; D: TRBD2; size: NA; V: TRBV19; DNA: TGTGCCAGTAGTATGCTAGCGGGTTTGACAGATACGCAGTATTTT; CDR3: CASSMLAGLTDTQYF
J: TRBJ2-5; D: NA; size: few; V: TRBV27; DNA: TGTGCCAGCAGTTTATTGGGGCCGCAGAGGGAGACCCAGTACTTC; CDR3: CASSLLGPQRETQYF
J: TRBJ2-7; D: NA; size: NA; V: TRBV6-1; DNA: TGTGCCAGCAGTGAAATAGGGCAGGGTAAGCAGTACTTC; CDR3: CASSEIGQGKQYF
J: TRBJ2-1; D: NA; size: NA; V: TRBV30; DNA: TGTGCCTGGAGTGTCCAGGGCTCAAATGAGCAGTTCTTC; CDR3: CAWSVQGSNEQFF
J: TRBJ1-2; D: TRBD1; size: NA; V: TRBV19; DNA: TGTGCCAGTAGTCCCTCCGGGACAGGGGGCTTTGGCTACACCTTC; CDR3: CASSPSGTGGFGYTF
J: TRBJ1-6; D: NA; size: NA; V: TRBV4-2; DNA: TGTGCCAGCAGCCCCGGACATATGGGTTCACCCCTCCACTTT; CDR3: CASSPGHMGSPLHF
J: TRBJ1-5; D: NA; size: NA; V: TRBV18; DNA: TGTGCCAGCTCAGTGTCAGGGCTGGATCAGCCCCAGCATTTT; CDR3: CASSVSGLDQPQHF
J: TRBJ2-2; D: NA; size: once; V: TRBV6-5; DNA: TGTGCCAGCACCAAAAGTAACACCGGGGAGCTGTTTTTT; CDR3: CASTKSNTGELFF
J: TRBJ2-7; D: NA; size: NA; V: TRBV1; DNA: TGCACCAGCAGCCGGGGCGGGGGGAGCTCCTACGAGCAGTACTTC; CDR3: CTSSRGGGSSYEQYF
J: TRBJ2-2; D: TRBD1; size: NA; V: TRBV6-5; DNA: TGTGCCAGCAGTTACAGGACAGGGGGTACCACCGGGGAGCTGTTTTTT; CDR3: CASSYRTGGTTGELFF
J: TRBJ1-1; D: TRBD1; size: NA; V: TRBV27; DNA: TGTGCCAGCAGCCCTGGACAGGGTCTGAACACTGAAGCTTTCTTT; CDR3: CASSPGQGLNTEAFF
J: TRBJ1-2; D: TRBD1; size: NA; V: TRBV7-3; DNA: TGTGCCAGCAGCTCCACAGGGGGCAACTATGGCTACACCTTC; CDR3: CASSSTGGNYGYTF
J: TRBJ1-5; D: NA; size: NA; V: TRBV2; DNA: TGTGCCAGCAGTGGGGCAGGGGATTATCAGCCCCAGCATTTT; CDR3: CASSGAGDYQPQHF
J: TRBJ1-5; D: TRBD1; size: few; V: TRBV9; DNA: TGTGCCAGCAGCGGGGACAGGGGCAATCAGCCCCAGCATTTT; CDR3: CASSGDRGNQPQHF
J: TRBJ1-1; D: TRBD1; size: NA; V: TRBV5-1; DNA: TGCGCCAGCAGCTTGAACCCAGGGGGGACTGAAGCTTTCTTT; CDR3: CASSLNPGGTEAFF
J: TRBJ2-1; D: TRBD2; size: NA; V: TRBV24-1; DNA: TGTGCCACCAGTGATCGACTAGCTGGCAATGAGCAGTTCTTC; CDR3: CATSDRLAGNEQFF
J: TRBJ1-5; D: NA; size: NA; V: TRBV18; DNA: TGTGCCAGCTCACCAGGCATAAATCAGCCCCAGCATTTT; CDR3: CASSPGINQPQHF
J: TRBJ1-4; D: TRBD1; size: NA; V: TRBV7-9; DNA: TGTGCCAGCAGCTGGCCGGGACAGGGGGCGCGTGAAAAACTGTTTTTT; CDR3: CASSWPGQGAREKLFF
J: TRBJ1-5; D: NA; size: NA; V: TRBV10-3; DNA: TGTGCCATCAGTGAGTCGGCAGGGAAAGACCAGCCCCAGCATTTT; CDR3: CAISESAGKDQPQHF
J: TRBJ2-1; D: NA; size: NA; V: TRBV24-1; DNA: TGTGCCACCAGTGATCCCTCCCCCGGGGGCTACAATGAGCAGTTCTTC; CDR3: CATSDPSPGGYNEQFF
J: TRBJ1-2; D: NA; size: NA; V: TRBV5-1; DNA: TGCGCCAGTTCGCTGACGAGTTCCAACTATGGCTACACCTTC; CDR3: CASSLTSSNYGYTF
J: TRBJ2-3; D: NA; size: NA; V: TRBV4-1; DNA: TGCGCCAGCAGCCCACCGAACACAGATACGCAGTATTTT; CDR3: CASSPPNTDTQYF
J: TRBJ2-1; D: TRBD1; size: NA; V: TRBV6-1; DNA: TGTGCCAGCAGTGATCACCGGGACAGGGGTTACAATGAGCAGTTCTTC; CDR3: CASSDHRDRGYNEQFF
J: TRBJ2-1; D: TRBD2; size: NA; V: TRBV9; DNA: TGTGCCAGCAGCGTAGGGATAGCGGGAGGTTGGCGCGAGCAGTTCTTC; CDR3: CASSVGIAGGWREQFF
J: TRBJ2-2; D: TRBD2; size: NA; V: TRBV7-2; DNA: TGTGCCAGCAGCCTAGCGGGAGGCGGGACCGGGGAGCTGTTTTTT; CDR3: CASSLAGGGTGELFF
J: TRBJ1-1; D: NA; size: NA; V: TRBV5-1; DNA: TGCGCCAGCAGCCGGACGAACACTGAAGCTTTCTTT; CDR3: CASSRTNTEAFF
J: TRBJ1-4; D: NA; size: NA; V: TRBV7-9; DNA: TGTGCCAGCAGCTTAGTGTTCCTGGGGCAGGGCCAAAATGAAAAACTGTTTTTT; CDR3: CASSLVFLGQGQNEKLFF
J: TRBJ1-3; D: NA; size: NA; V: TRBV19; DNA: TGTGCCAGTAGTTTCGGACCTAGAGCTGGAAACACCATATATTTT; CDR3: CASSFGPRAGNTIYF
J: TRBJ2-7; D: NA; size: once; V: TRBV13; DNA: TGTGCCAGCAGGGAGGTTTCTTCCTACGAGCAGTACTTC; CDR3: CASREVSSYEQYF
J: TRBJ2-5; D: NA; size: NA; V: TRBV11-2; DNA: TGTGCCAGCAGCGACGTCATTCAAGAGACCCAGTACTTC; CDR3: CASSDVIQETQYF